This T cell receptor beta chain was identified in a study of human CD8 memory T cell subsets. Looked up from germline, CDR1 is DFQATT and CDR2 is SNEGSKA (reference sequence). CDR3 length equals 14 residues. Considering frequency, this clonotype is medium-sized. The antigen remains undetermined. The TCR beta sequencing libraries came from UMI-labeled 5' RACE. The authors' processing: Individual TCR beta libraries contained between roughly 2,700 and 20,000 functional CDR3 beta clonotypes each. TCRdb derives one entry per CDR3 protein from the 5' RACE reads, leaving out DNA. The V and J calls were not made by the authors but by TCRdb's processing. The repertoire table contains 5,000 or so distinct CDR3 sequences. Study-wide results and caveats: Measured by normalized Shannon-Wiener diversity, stem-like memory and precursor exhausted T cells were similarly high in diversity, which was not the case for effector memory cells.

Total CD8+ T cells came from negative magnetic enrichment. The sequenced sample was CD8+ effector memory T cells (TEM) sorted from PBMCs. The subset here: effector memory CD8 T cells, CCR7- CD45RO+ CD95+. This receptor was taken from a human donor in good health. This rearrangement joins TRBV20-1 to TRBJ2-1; TCRdb selects TRBD2, and the lack of DNA leaves this call unchecked. CDR3 region: CSASSGRVYNEQFF.